Listed below are T cell receptor beta chains from one sample, sequenced in a study of radiation and T cells in renal cell carcinoma. Sequencing was performed with immunoSEQ multiplex PCR; in TCRdb, only in-frame clones are kept and a portion is missing. In the table there are about 150,000 clones, roughly 86% of which are singletons. The specimen comprised blood, sampled from a patient whose treatment included radiotherapy and nephrectomy. These receptors all come from a woman between 50 and 59 years old with renal cell carcinoma. Both conserved end residues are part of each CDR3. D genes are given only for firm matches. Size is stated for part of the rows, as once, few or many counts, or as a class when the clone is expanded.

d_call j_call v_call clone_size cdr3_nt cdr3_aa
. TRBJ1-1 TRBV29-1 many TGCAGCGTTGGGGTGTGGGCTGACACTGAAGCTTTCTTT CSVGVWADTEAFF
TRBD1 TRBJ1-4 TRBV19 once TGTGCCAGTAGTACCCTTCGACAGGGAAAACTGTTTTTT CASSTLRQGKLFF
TRBD2 TRBJ2-3 TRBV6-4 . TGTGCCAGCAGTGCGGGACTAGCGGGGGGGCAAGATACGCAGTATTTT CASSAGLAGGQDTQYF
. TRBJ1-1 TRBV10-3 . TGTGCCATCAGTGGGAGGACTGAAGCTTTCTTT CAISGRTEAFF
TRBD1 TRBJ1-5 TRBV16 . TGTGCCAGCAGCCAATCCGGGACAGGGGGCCTCAGTCAGCCCCAGCATTTT CASSQSGTGGLSQPQHF
TRBD1 TRBJ1-3 TRBV5-1 . TGCGCCAGCAGCTTGGTGGCAGGGGGGCAATCTGGAAACACCATATATTTT CASSLVAGGQSGNTIYF
. TRBJ1-1 TRBV7-9 few TGTGCCAGCAGCTTCCCCGCGTACGTTCGACGCCCCGAAGCTTTCTTT CASSFPAYVRRPEAFF
. TRBJ1-1 TRBV6-1 few TGTGCCAGCAGTGTTGCGATAGGGACTGAAGCTTTCTTT CASSVAIGTEAFF
TRBD1 TRBJ1-6 TRBV15 . TGTGCCACCAGCAAGGGGATACAGGGGTTTAATTCACCCCTCCACTTT CATSKGIQGFNSPLHF
. TRBJ2-5 TRBV12-5 . TGTGCTAGTGGTGGCTGGGATCGGACCCAGTACTTC CASGGWDRTQYF
. TRBJ1-1 TRBV5-1 few TGCGCCAGCAGCTTGTATGGGGGCCACACTGAAGCTTTCTTT CASSLYGGHTEAFF
TRBD2 TRBJ2-3 TRBV6-6 . TGTGCCAGCAGCTCCAATATCCTAGCGGCCACAGATACGCAGTATTTT CASSSNILAATDTQYF
. TRBJ2-1 TRBV7-2 . TGTGCCAGCAGCTTAGGTCCCAGGACCTTCGACCCCCCCTACAATGAGCAGTTCTTC CASSLGPRTFDPPYNEQFF
TRBD1 TRBJ2-6 TRBV18 . TGTGCCAGCGGCCCGGGACAGGGTTCGTCTGGGGCCAACGTCCTGACTTTC CASGPGQGSSGANVLTF
. TRBJ2-6 TRBV7-2 . TGTGCCAGCAGCCCCGACTCTGGGGCCAACGTCCTGACTTTC CASSPDSGANVLTF
TRBD1 TRBJ2-3 TRBV5-6 . TGTGCCAGCAGCGCCGGGACAGGAACTACAGATACGCAGTATTTT CASSAGTGTTDTQYF
. TRBJ2-5 TRBV7-7 . TGTGCTAGCAGCTCGACAGGTCTCCAAGAGACCCAGTACTTC CASSSTGLQETQYF
. TRBJ1-5 TRBV21-1 . TGTGCCAGCAGCAAAGAAAGTAGCAATCAGCCCCAGCATTTT CASSKESSNQPQHF
. TRBJ1-1 TRBV5-1 . TGCGCCAGCAGCTTGGAAACGCAGGCGGAAGCTTTCTTT CASSLETQAEAFF
. TRBJ1-5 TRBV9 . TGTGCCAGCAGCGTTTCCCGATGGAGAGGCGTAGGAAGTCAGCCCCAGCATTTT CASSVSRWRGVGSQPQHF
. TRBJ2-3 TRBV6-5 . TGTGCCAGCAAGGCGGGACTTCACACAGATACGCAGTATTTT CASKAGLHTDTQYF
TRBD2 TRBJ2-2 TRBV7-6 . TGTGCCAGCAGCTTGACAACTAGCGACACCGGGGAGCTGTTTTTT CASSLTTSDTGELFF
. TRBJ1-2 TRBV7-8 . TGTGCCAGCAGCCCGAGGTTGCGGGGGGCAAACTATGGCTACACCTTC CASSPRLRGANYGYTF
TRBD1 TRBJ2-5 TRBV7-6 . TGTGCCAGCAGCACCAACAGGGGGGCCCAAGAGACCCAGTACTTC CASSTNRGAQETQYF
. TRBJ1-2 TRBV7-3 once TGTGCCAGCAGCTTAGGGGCAGGGAAGGATGGCTACACCTTC CASSLGAGKDGYTF
. TRBJ1-1 TRBV4-1 . TGCGCCAGCAGCCAAGACCTGATGGGCGGGCGAGTAGGAGCTTTCTTT CASSQDLMGGRVGAFF
. TRBJ1-2 TRBV29-1 few TGCAGCGTTGGACCCGGAGGGTGGACTAACTATGGCTACACCTTC CSVGPGGWTNYGYTF
. TRBJ2-2 TRBV11-3 . TGTGCCAGCAGCTTGGAGTCTTTCGGGGAGCTGTTTTTT CASSLESFGELFF
. TRBJ2-7 TRBV7-8 . TGTGCCAGCAGCGAGATGGACAGTACCGAGCAGTACTTC CASSEMDSTEQYF
TRBD1 TRBJ1-2 TRBV5-6 . TGTGCCAGCAGAAACGACAGGGGGCCCCACTATGGCTACACCTTC CASRNDRGPHYGYTF
. TRBJ2-5 TRBV5-6 . TGTGCCAGCAGCAACCGGGGGATATATGTGGAGACCCAGTACTTC CASSNRGIYVETQYF
TRBD1 TRBJ1-2 TRBV6-5 . TGTGCCAGCGGTCCGGGACAGCCATACTATGGCTACACCTTC CASGPGQPYYGYTF